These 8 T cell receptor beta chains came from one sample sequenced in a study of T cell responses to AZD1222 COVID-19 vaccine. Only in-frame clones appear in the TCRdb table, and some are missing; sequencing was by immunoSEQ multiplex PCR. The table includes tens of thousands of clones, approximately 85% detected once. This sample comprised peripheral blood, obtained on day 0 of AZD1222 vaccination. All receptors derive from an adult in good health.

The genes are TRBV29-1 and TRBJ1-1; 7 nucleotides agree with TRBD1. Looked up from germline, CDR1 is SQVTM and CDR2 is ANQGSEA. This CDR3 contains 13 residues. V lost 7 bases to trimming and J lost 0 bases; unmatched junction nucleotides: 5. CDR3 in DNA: TGCAGCGCCGCGGGACAGATGAACACTGAAGCTTTCTTT. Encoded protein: CSAAGQMNTEAFF. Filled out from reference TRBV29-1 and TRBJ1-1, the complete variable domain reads SAVISQKPSRDICQRGTSLTIQCQVDSQVTMMFWYRQQPGQSLTLIATANQGSEATYESGFVIDKFPISRPNLTFSTLTVSNMSPEDSSIYLCSAAGQMNTEAFFGQGTRLTVV.

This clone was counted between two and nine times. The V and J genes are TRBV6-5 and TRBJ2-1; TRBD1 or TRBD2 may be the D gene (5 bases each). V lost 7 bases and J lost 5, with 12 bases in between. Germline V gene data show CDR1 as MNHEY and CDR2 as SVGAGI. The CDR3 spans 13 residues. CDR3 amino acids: CASKRGYDNEQFF. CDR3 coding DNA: TGTGCCAGCAAACGGGGCTATGACAATGAGCAGTTCTTC.

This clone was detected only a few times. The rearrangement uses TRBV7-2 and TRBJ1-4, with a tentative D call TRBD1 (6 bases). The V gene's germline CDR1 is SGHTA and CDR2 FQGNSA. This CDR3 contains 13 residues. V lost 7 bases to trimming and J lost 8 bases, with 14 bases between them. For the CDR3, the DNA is TGTGCCAGCAACCAGGGACAAGCGGAAAAACTGTTTTTT. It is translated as CASNQGQAEKLFF.

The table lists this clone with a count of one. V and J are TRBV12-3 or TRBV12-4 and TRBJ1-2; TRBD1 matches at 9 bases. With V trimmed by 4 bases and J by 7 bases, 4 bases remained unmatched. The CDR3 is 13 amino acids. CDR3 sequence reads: CASSWGQGLGYTF. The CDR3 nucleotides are TGTGCCAGCAGTTGGGGACAGGGACTTGGCTACACCTTC.

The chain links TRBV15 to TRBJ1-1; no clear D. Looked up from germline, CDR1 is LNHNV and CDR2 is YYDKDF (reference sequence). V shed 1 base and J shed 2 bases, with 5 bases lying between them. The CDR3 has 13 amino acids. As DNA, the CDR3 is TGTGCCACCAGCAGAGTGGACAACACTGAAGCTTTCTTT. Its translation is CATSRVDNTEAFF. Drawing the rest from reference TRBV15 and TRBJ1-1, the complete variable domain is DAMVIQNPRYQVTQFGKPVTLSCSQTLNHNVMYWYQQKSSQAPKLLFHYYDKDFNNEADTPDNFQSRRPNTSFCFLDIRSPGLGDTAMYLCATSRVDNTEAFFGQGTRLTVV.

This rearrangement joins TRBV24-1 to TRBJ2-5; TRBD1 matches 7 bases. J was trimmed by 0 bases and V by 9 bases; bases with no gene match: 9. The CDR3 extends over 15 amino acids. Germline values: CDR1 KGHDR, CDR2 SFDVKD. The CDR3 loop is CATLIGGPYQETQYF. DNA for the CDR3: TGTGCCACCCTAATAGGGGGCCCGTACCAAGAGACCCAGTACTTC.

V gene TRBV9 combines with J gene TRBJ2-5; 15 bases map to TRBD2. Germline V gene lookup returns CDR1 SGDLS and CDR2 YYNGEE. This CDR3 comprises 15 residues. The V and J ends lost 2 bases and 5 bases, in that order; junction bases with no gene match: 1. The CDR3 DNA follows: TGTGCCAGCAGCGTCGGGACTAGCGGGGGGGAGACCCAGTACTTC. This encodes CASSVGTSGGETQYF.

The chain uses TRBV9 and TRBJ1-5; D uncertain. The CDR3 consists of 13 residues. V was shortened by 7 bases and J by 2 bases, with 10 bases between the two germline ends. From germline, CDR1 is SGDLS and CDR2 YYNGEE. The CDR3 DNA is TGTGCCAGCGGTCAGCTAGGCAATCAGCCCCAGCATTTT. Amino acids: CASGQLGNQPQHF.